The clone carrying this T cell receptor (beta chain) appeared many times. Its specificity is not known. This CDR3 is 15 amino acids long. CDR1 is KGHDR, CDR2 SFDVKD, per germline. V trimming: 3 bases; J trimming: 2 bases; junction bases outside the gene matches: 4. Time point indicated: newly diagnosed GD, antithyroid drugs for less than 3 months. PBMC RNA was the source of the TCR library. Sequencing libraries for TCR beta were prepared with iRepertoire HTBI primers and Arm-PCR of CDR3 regions. Via MiXCR, TCRdb re-called the multiplex PCR reads, giving one row per CDR3 protein. The sample lists a few hundred thousand distinct CDR3 sequences, 10% to 15% occurring once. The entry originates in a study of regulatory T cells in long-lasting Graves disease. Study-level points and caveats: Less diverse TCR repertoires were seen in persistent Graves' patients than in newly diagnosed ones. It was peripheral blood alone, not thyroid tissue, that was studied.

Another study also made use of these data, one on T cells in Graves' hyperthyroidism and ophthalmopathy. This second study says: When the TCR CDR3 underwent first-round RT-PCR, the HTBI primer set was used. Most thyroid clonotypes expanded above 0.001 appeared in blood too.

The clonotype originates from a woman between 18 and 30 years old with Graves disease. This chain links TRBV24-1 with TRBJ2-5; TRBD1 agrees at 8 bases. The sample here was peripheral blood mononuclear cells (PBMCs), taken at new diagnosis, from a patient treated with antithyroid drugs. Here the CDR3 DNA reads TGTGCCACCAGTGATCTCGGGACAGGACAAGAGACCCAGTACTTC. This sequence encodes CATSDLGTGQETQYF.